This note documents a single T cell receptor beta chain sequence. What it binds is unknown. Germline V gene data show CDR1 as SGHRS and CDR2 as YFSETQ. This CDR3 is 14 amino acids long. TCRdb's copy holds only in-frame clones and misses some; the assay was immunoSEQ multiplex PCR. Of around 600,000 clones listed, approximately 96% were seen once; the top ten hold approximately 0.11%. These data originate in a study of shared clonotypes between healthy human individuals. CD45RO-negative, CCR7-selected cells formed the naive CD8 fraction, which excluded terminally differentiated effector memory CD45RA+ cells. Whole-study results and caveats: In the sorted subsets, rarefaction showed sequencing was incomplete despite large depth. The study sampled only blood, and tissue repertoires likely differ.

The source material was naive CD8+ T cells sorted from blood. V and J are TRBV5-1 and TRBJ2-5; TRBD1 matches at 8 bases. The end of the DNA fits TRBJ2-7 better, so the J call may be wrong. This sequence was found in a woman in her 30s in good health. CDR3 nucleotide sequence: TGCGCCAGCAGCCAGGACAGGGTATCTCCCGAGCAGTACTTC. It codes for CASSQDRVSPEQYF.